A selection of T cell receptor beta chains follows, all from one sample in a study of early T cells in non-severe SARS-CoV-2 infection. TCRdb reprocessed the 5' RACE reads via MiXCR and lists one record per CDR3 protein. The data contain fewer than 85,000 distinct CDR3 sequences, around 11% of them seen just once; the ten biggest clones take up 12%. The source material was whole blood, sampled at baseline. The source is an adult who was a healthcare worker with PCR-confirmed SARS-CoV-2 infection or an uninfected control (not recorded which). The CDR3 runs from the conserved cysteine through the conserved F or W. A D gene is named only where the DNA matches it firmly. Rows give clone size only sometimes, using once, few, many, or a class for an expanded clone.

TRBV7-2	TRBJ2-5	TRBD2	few	TGTGCCAGCAGCTCAGCTCCGGGACTACACCAAGAGACCCAGTACTTC	CASSSAPGLHQETQYF
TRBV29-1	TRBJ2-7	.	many	TGCAGCGTTAAGACAAATCGGTACGAGCAGTACTTC	CSVKTNRYEQYF
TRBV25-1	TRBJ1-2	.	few	TGTGCCAGCAGCGCGGCTGGGCAGTATGGCTACACCTTC	CASSAAGQYGYTF
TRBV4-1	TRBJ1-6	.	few	TGCGCCAGCAGCCCGCATGTCGGGTCCTCACGCTCACCCCTCCACTTT	CASSPHVGSSRSPLHF
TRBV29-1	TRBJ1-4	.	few	TGCAGCGTTGATTCCCTGTTTTTT	CSVDSLFF
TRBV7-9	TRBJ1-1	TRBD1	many	TGTGCCAGCAGCGCACCAACCAACCTCCGGGACAGGGGCCAGCATCGGGGGACTGAAGCTTTCTTT	CASSAPTNLRDRGQHRGTEAFF
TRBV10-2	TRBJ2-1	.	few	TGCGCCATCCGGAGAGGAAATGAGCAGTTCTTC	CAIRRGNEQFF
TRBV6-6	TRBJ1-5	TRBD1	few	TGTGCCAGCGGGACAGGGGGAAGTCAGCCCCAGCATTTT	CASGTGGSQPQHF
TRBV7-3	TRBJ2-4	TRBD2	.	TGTGCCAGCAGCCGCGGGGGGGCCGGAGACATTCAGTACTTC	CASSRGGAGDIQYF
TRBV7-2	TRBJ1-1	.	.	TGTGCCAGCAGTCTCTACAGCCCTAAGAACACTGAAGCTTTCTTT	CASSLYSPKNTEAFF
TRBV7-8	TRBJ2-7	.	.	TGTGCCAGCAGCTTAGGGCGCCGGAGCTCCTACGAGCAGTACTTC	CASSLGRRSSYEQYF
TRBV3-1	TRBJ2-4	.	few	TGTGCCAGCAGCCAAGTGAACATTCAGTACTTC	CASSQVNIQYF
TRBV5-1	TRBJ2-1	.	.	TGCGCCAGCAGCTTGGCCCGACGCAATGAGCAGTTCTTC	CASSLARRNEQFF
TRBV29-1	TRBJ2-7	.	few	TGCAGCGTCGTTGGCAGTATAAGCTCCTACGAGCAGTACTTC	CSVVGSISSYEQYF
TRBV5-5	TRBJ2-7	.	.	TGTGCCAGCAGCTTGCCGGACGGTCGAGTCCGCTACGAGCAGTACTTC	CASSLPDGRVRYEQYF
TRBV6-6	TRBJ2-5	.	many	TGTGCCAGCAGCTCGACCCCGGGGGAGACCCAGTACTTC	CASSSTPGETQYF
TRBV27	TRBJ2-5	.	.	TGTGCCAGCACTATGTGGGGCCAAGAGACCCAGTACTTC	CASTMWGQETQYF
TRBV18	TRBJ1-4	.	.	TGTGCCAGCTCACCCCACGGGGGAAGGGAGAAACTGTTTTTT	CASSPHGGREKLFF
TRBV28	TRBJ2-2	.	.	TGTGCCAGCAGTCGAGGGGAAACCACCGGGGAGCTGTTTTTT	CASSRGETTGELFF
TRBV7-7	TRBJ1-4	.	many	TGTGCCAGCAGCTTAGGGGGAAGTGAAAAACTGTTTTTT	CASSLGGSEKLFF
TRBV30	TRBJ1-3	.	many	TGTGCCTTCCACCCCGCAGGGGTTGGAAACACCATATATTTT	CAFHPAGVGNTIYF
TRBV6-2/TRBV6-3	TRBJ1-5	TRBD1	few	TGTGCCAGCAGATCAGGGGGCTTGGGGCCAAGCAATCAGCCCCAGCATTTT	CASRSGGLGPSNQPQHF
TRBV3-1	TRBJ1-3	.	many	TGTGCCAGCAGCCAAGGAGGGGATGGAAACACCATATATTTT	CASSQGGDGNTIYF
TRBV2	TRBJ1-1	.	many	TGTGCCAGCAGTATCAACCGTTTGCGGTACACTGAAGCTTTCTTT	CASSINRLRYTEAFF
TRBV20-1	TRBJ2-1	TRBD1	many	TGCAGTGCTAGACGGACAGGGGATCGCAATGAGCAGTTCTTC	CSARRTGDRNEQFF
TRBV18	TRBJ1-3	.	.	TGTGCCAGCTCACCAAGAGGGGATAGAGCCATATATTTT	CASSPRGDRAIYF
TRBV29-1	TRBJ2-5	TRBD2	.	TGCAGCGTTACTAGCGGGGTCCAAGAGACCCAGTACTTC	CSVTSGVQETQYF
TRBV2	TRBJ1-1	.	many	TGTGCCAGCAGGAACCCCAATCTTGAAGCTTTCTTT	CASRNPNLEAFF
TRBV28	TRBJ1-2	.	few	TGTGCCACCTCAGGGGTCTGGGGCTACACCTTC	CATSGVWGYTF
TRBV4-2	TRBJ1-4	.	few	TGTGCCAGCAGCCAAGTGGGCCGGGCCCGAAATGAAAAACTGTTTTTT	CASSQVGRARNEKLFF
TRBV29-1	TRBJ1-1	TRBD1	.	TGCAGCGTTGGGGACAGGGACCCCACTGAAGCTTTCTTT	CSVGDRDPTEAFF
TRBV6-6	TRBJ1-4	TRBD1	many	TGTGCCAGCACCGGGACAGGGGGCGCCGTTGAAAAACTGTTTTTT	CASTGTGGAVEKLFF
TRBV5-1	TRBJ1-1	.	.	TGCGCCAGCAGCTCCCCTCCGGGGGCCCGGACGGACACTGAAGCTTTCTTT	CASSSPPGARTDTEAFF
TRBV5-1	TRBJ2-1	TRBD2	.	TGCGCCAGCTTCTACCGAGCGGGGGGATCATACAATGAGCAGTTCTTC	CASFYRAGGSYNEQFF
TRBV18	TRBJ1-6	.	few	TGTGCCAGCTCACGGGAGGGGTACCCCTATAATTCACCCCTCCACTTT	CASSREGYPYNSPLHF
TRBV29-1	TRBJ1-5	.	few	TGCAGCGTTAGTTTGGGGTTAAATCAGCCCCAGCATTTT	CSVSLGLNQPQHF
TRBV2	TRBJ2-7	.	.	TGTGCCAGCAGTGAAGCGGTGGTCCTCGTCTCCTACGAGCAGTACTTC	CASSEAVVLVSYEQYF
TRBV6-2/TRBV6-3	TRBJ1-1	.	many	TGTGCCAGCAACCCCTTAGGGGGAAACACTGAAGCTTTCTTT	CASNPLGGNTEAFF
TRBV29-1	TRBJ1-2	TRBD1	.	TGCAGCACTAAAAACTGGGACAGGGGGCCTTCCTATGGCTACACCTTC	CSTKNWDRGPSYGYTF
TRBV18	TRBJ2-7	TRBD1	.	TGTGCCAGCTCTCGGACAGGGGGCTACGAGCAGTACTTC	CASSRTGGYEQYF
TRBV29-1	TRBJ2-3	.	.	TGCAGCGTTGAAGAGGGAGCAGCAGATACGCAGTATTTT	CSVEEGAADTQYF
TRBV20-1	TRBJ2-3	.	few	TGCAGTGAAAGGGTTGCAGATACGCAGTATTTT	CSERVADTQYF